The rows below give T cell receptor beta chains drawn from one sample of a study of neoadjuvant anti-PD-1 for oral cavity cancer. Produced via immunoSEQ multiplex PCR; TCRdb's table is partial and in-frame only. The table has around 20,000 clones, roughly 78% seen once. Material: PBMCs, obtained before nivolumab (anti-PD-1) treatment. The receptors were gathered from a person aged 35-79 years with oral cavity squamous cell carcinoma. CDR3s include the opening cysteine and the closing phenylalanine or tryptophan.

v_call: TRBV6-1; cdr3_aa: CASSGDFYGYTF
v_call: TRBV19; cdr3_aa: CASSTGTRVRYEQYF
v_call: TRBV27; cdr3_aa: CASSLSSRAAVQSGELFF
v_call: TRBV7-9; cdr3_aa: CASSLDRGHEQYF
v_call: TRBV13; cdr3_aa: CASSLGLGEMQDIQYF
v_call: TRBV6-1; cdr3_aa: CASSSDRGATFF
v_call: TRBV11-2; cdr3_aa: CASSLGAGAGNTIYF
v_call: TRBV6-5; cdr3_aa: CASSFDGQWGLGYTF
v_call: TRBV6-6; cdr3_aa: CASTDRGLSGTEAFF
v_call: TRBV28; cdr3_aa: CASTFRARGRSNYGYTF
v_call: TRBV28; cdr3_aa: CASRSVLSNQPQHF
v_call: TRBV29-1; cdr3_aa: CSVSSGAGKVF
v_call: TRBV6-1; cdr3_aa: CASSGTSSSPNEQFF
v_call: TRBV6-1; cdr3_aa: CASSETGGSYNEQFF
v_call: TRBV5-1; cdr3_aa: CASSPGQAQETQYF
v_call: TRBV30; cdr3_aa: CAWSRQGSTDTQYF
v_call: TRBV10-3; cdr3_aa: CAISEWEKLTDTQYF
v_call: TRBV20-1; cdr3_aa: CSASDRETQYF
v_call: TRBV11-2; cdr3_aa: CASSRWRFEQYF
v_call: TRBV30; cdr3_aa: CAIPAGGRNYGYTF
v_call: TRBV28; cdr3_aa: CASSTPGTGVYEQYF
v_call: TRBV25-1; cdr3_aa: CASMRGRNEQFF
v_call: TRBV10-2; cdr3_aa: CASSEQGGGAQYF
v_call: TRBV5-1; cdr3_aa: CASSLEPGNQETQYF
v_call: TRBV6-5; cdr3_aa: CASSLGQFQETQYF
v_call: TRBV7-9; cdr3_aa: CASSGYRDNNEQFF
v_call: TRBV9; cdr3_aa: CASSVASGSNEQFF
v_call: TRBV14; cdr3_aa: CASSQDGGLTGELFF
v_call: TRBV10-3; cdr3_aa: CATTPGQGTTGELFF
v_call: TRBV6-6; cdr3_aa: CASRGRDILNTEAFF
v_call: TRBV6-5; cdr3_aa: CASSSGLAGGSNEQFF
v_call: TRBV9; cdr3_aa: CASSPGDRGYEQYF
v_call: TRBV15; cdr3_aa: CATSSGVGGLRGEQYF
v_call: TRBV27; cdr3_aa: CASSGRGSLPGTSGSVNEQFF
v_call: TRBV7-8; cdr3_aa: CASNDRLGLVNTEAFF
v_call: TRBV5-1; cdr3_aa: CASSPQGGINEKLFF
v_call: TRBV21-1; cdr3_aa: CASSKVSYNEQFF
v_call: TRBV7-2; cdr3_aa: CASSRAYTQYF
v_call: TRBV6-1; cdr3_aa: CASSENPGNYGYTF
v_call: TRBV6-5; cdr3_aa: CASRGTTNEQFF
v_call: TRBV10-2; cdr3_aa: CASSVWTSGRVTNTQYF
v_call: TRBV29-1; cdr3_aa: CSVAGLAASPLWEQYF
v_call: TRBV5-4; cdr3_aa: CASSPGGFWTSGYEQYF
v_call: TRBV15; cdr3_aa: CATSLGGSTEAFF
v_call: TRBV19; cdr3_aa: CATMDNPGNTIYF
v_call: TRBV12-2; cdr3_aa: CASRSDREGSYEQYF
v_call: TRBV5-4; cdr3_aa: CASSRQGVSYEQYF
v_call: TRBV27; cdr3_aa: CASSFLRSTSGTYNEQFF
v_call: TRBV11-2; cdr3_aa: CASSLGGPGPAVAQYF
v_call: TRBV19; cdr3_aa: CATREGVSNQPQHF
v_call: TRBV2; cdr3_aa: CASSPSQVLTHNEQFF
v_call: TRBV2; cdr3_aa: CASSAGSSNQPQHF